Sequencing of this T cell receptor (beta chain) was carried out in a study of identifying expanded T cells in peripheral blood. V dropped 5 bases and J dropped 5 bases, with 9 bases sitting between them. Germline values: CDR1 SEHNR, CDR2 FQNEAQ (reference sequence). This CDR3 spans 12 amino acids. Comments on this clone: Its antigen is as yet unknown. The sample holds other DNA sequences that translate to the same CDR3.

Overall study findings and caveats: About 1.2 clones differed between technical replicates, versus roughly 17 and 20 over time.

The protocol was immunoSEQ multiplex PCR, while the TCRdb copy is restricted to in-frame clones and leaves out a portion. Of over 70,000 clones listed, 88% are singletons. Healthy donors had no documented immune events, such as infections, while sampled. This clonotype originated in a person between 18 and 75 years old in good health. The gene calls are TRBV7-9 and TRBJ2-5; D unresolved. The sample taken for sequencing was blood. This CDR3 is CASSLVGETQYF. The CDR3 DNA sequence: TGTGCCAGCAGCCTGGTGGGGGAGACCCAGTACTTC.